The 30 T cell receptor beta chains reported below all come from one sample, sequenced in a study of molecular identifiers for immune sequencing clone quantification. MiXCR, applied by TCRdb to the PCR reads, yields one record per CDR3 protein. This sample yields fewer than 350,000 distinct CDR3 sequences, of which 20% to 25% are seen a single time; roughly 0.86% belongs to the top ten. Sequenced: naive CD8+ T cells from blood, with Jurkat cell RNA spiked in. Subset: FACS-sorted CD8+CD4-CCR7+CD45RA+ naive T cells. These TCRs come from a human donor in good health. Some libraries in this study had Jurkat cell RNA spiked in.

Remarks on this clonotype: A read error may be the cause here, since a much bigger clone is one base away. The rearrangement joins TRBV15 to TRBJ1-5; D gene ambiguous. The CDR3 consists of 15 residues. CDR1 and CDR2 (germline): LNHNV, YYDKDF (reference sequence). CDR3 loop: CVTSRDLGSNQPQHF. DNA for the CDR3: TGTGTCACCAGCAGAGATCTAGGTAGCAATCAGCCCCAGCATTTT.

The chain combines TRBV12-3 or TRBV12-4 with TRBJ2-7, with 7 nucleotides matching TRBD1. With V trimmed by 6 bases and J by 5 bases, 4 bases remained unmatched. This CDR3 is built from 12 residues. The CDR3: CASSADRDEQYF. In DNA, the CDR3 is TGTGCCAGCAGCGCAGACAGGGACGAGCAGTACTTC.

Ten or more counts support this clonotype. V is TRBV7-2 and J is TRBJ2-3; D not certain. This CDR3 is 13 amino acids long. V lost 2 bases and J lost 4, with 7 bases in between. CDR1 and CDR2 (germline): SGHTA, FQGNSA. CDR3 in DNA: TGTGCCAGCAGCTTAATGAGCCCAGATACGCAGTATTTT. Translated: CASSLMSPDTQYF.

The chain is built from TRBV30 and TRBJ2-7, with 9 bases matching TRBD2. This CDR3 region has 13 residues. From germline, CDR1 is GTSNPN and CDR2 SVGIG (reference sequence). The CDR3 nucleotides read TGTGTCTTTGAGCGGGGGGCCCTTTACGAGCAGTACTTC. Residues: CVFERGALYEQYF.

Comments on this clonotype: The junction does not match germline at one end; this may be a read error. The chain has TRBV3-1 and TRBJ2-1; possibly TRBD2 for D (5 bases). The CDR3 runs 16 residues. Germline CDR1 LGHDT, CDR2 YNNKEL (reference sequence). In DNA form, the CDR3 reads TGTGCCAACAGCCAGCATGCGGGCGGCACCTACAATGAGCAGTTCTTC. The encoded protein is CANSQHAGGTYNEQFF.

This clonotype was recorded many times. V and J are TRBV25-1 and TRBJ2-2, with 8 bases aligning to TRBD2. The CDR3 spans 13 residues. The ends lost 3 bases at V and 12 bases at J; junction bases unmatched: 6. The V gene's germline CDR1 is MGHDK and CDR2 SYGVNS. CDR3 bases: TGTGCCAGCAGTGATGGTAGCGGGATTAAGCTGTTTTTT. Residues: CASSDGSGIKLFF.

This clonotype was seen many times. The rearrangement joins TRBV7-9 to TRBJ2-7; 11 bases map to TRBD2. After removal of 5 bases from V and 7 bases from J, the junction contained 7 bases not matched to a gene. CDR1 and CDR2 from the germline V gene are SEHNR and FQNEAQ (reference sequence). This CDR3 contains 14 residues. This CDR3 is CASSPPGLAEEQYF. Written as DNA, the CDR3 is TGTGCCAGCAGCCCACCGGGACTAGCGGAAGAGCAGTACTTC.

At least ten counts were recorded for this clonotype. This chain joins TRBV7-2 and TRBJ2-5; D is undetermined. The ends were cut back, 1 base at V and 5 bases at J, with 8 bases in the middle. The germline gives CDR1 SGHTA, CDR2 FQGNSA. The CDR3 has 13 residues. CDR3 region: CASSLDSSETQYF. The CDR3 region has the DNA TGTGCCAGCAGCTTAGATAGTTCTGAGACCCAGTACTTC.

Concerning this clonotype: This may stem from a read error, because a much larger clone lies one nucleotide away. Because the CDR3 is missing its conserved closing phenylalanine or tryptophan, this is likely a read error. The chain carries TRBV29-1 and TRBJ2-1; 7 nucleotides align to TRBD2. The V segment lost 1 base and the J segment 7 bases; nucleotides outside the gene matches: 4. Germline CDR1 reads SQVTM; CDR2 reads ANQGSEA. CDR3 length equals 13 residues. The CDR3 spells CSVEVRELNEQFL. The CDR3 coding sequence is TGCAGCGTTGAAGTGCGGGAGCTAAATGAGCAGTTCCTC.

As to this clonotype: A much larger clone differs from this one at a single base, so this may be a read error. The rearrangement joins TRBV12-5 to TRBJ1-1; D is ambiguous. Germline V gene lookup returns CDR1 LGHNT and CDR2 FRNRAP. This CDR3 comprises 14 residues. V gave up 1 base and J gave up 3 bases, with 9 bases separating them. The CDR3 coding sequence is TGTGCTAGTGGTTTGGGGGATCTGGACACTGAAGCTTTCTTT. The encoded protein is CASGLGDLDTEAFF.

In its sample, this clonotype was seen many times. The rearrangement links TRBV7-2 to TRBJ1-1; D gene ambiguous. V gave up 5 bases and J gave up 3 bases, with 13 bases separating them. The germline V gene encodes CDR1 SGHTA and CDR2 FQGNSA. The CDR3 contains 14 residues. The CDR3 spells CASSAAGWDTEAFF. The CDR3 DNA reads TGTGCCAGCAGCGCAGCAGGTTGGGACACTGAAGCTTTCTTT. Filled out from reference TRBV7-2 and TRBJ1-1, the complete variable domain reads GAGVSQSPSNKVTEKGKDVELRCDPISGHTALYWYRQSLGQGLEFLIYFQGNSAPDKSGLPSDRFSAERTGGSVSTLTIQRTQQEDSAVYLCASSAAGWDTEAFFGQGTRLTVV.

This clonotype has at least ten counts. The chain employs TRBV7-8 and TRBJ1-5; TRBD1 matches 7 bases. CDR1 and CDR2 (germline): SGHVS, FQNEAQ. The junction had 12 bases not matched to a gene; V was cut back by 4 bases and J by 0 bases. This CDR3 is built from 18 residues. CDR3 in amino acids: CASSSSPRDRNSNQPQHF. In DNA, the CDR3 is TGTGCCAGCAGCTCGTCCCCCCGGGACAGAAATAGCAATCAGCCCCAGCATTTT.

The V gene is TRBV12-3 or TRBV12-4, the J gene TRBJ2-7; 7 bases match TRBD1. The CDR3 runs to 15 residues. Trimming removed 3 bases from V and 1 base from J; junction bases left unmatched: 6. The CDR3 bases are TGTGCCAGCAGTTTCGGGGACAGCATTTCCTACGAGCAGTACTTC. Translation gives CASSFGDSISYEQYF.

This clonotype has at least ten counts. The chain employs TRBV9 and TRBJ1-1; 7 positions match TRBD1. The CDR3 extends over 17 amino acids. Germline trimming cut 4 bases from V and 1 base from J; bases unmatched to any gene: 13. Per the germline V gene, CDR1 is SGDLS and CDR2 is YYNGEE. CDR3 in amino acids: CASSSQPLTGANTEAFF. The CDR3 nucleotides read TGTGCCAGCAGCTCTCAACCGCTTACAGGGGCGAACACTGAAGCTTTCTTT.

Of note for this clonotype: Possible read error: a much larger clone is one base away. This chain links TRBV2 with TRBJ1-1; D not certain. The CDR3 is made up of 13 amino acids. CDR1 is SNHLY, CDR2 FYNNEI, per germline. CDR3 DNA: TGTGCCAGCGGTGAAACGGGGTACACTGAAGCTTTCTTT. This codes for CASGETGYTEAFF.

J is TRBJ2-5 and V is TRBV24-1, with TRBD1 identical over 8 bases. Germline values: CDR1 KGHDR, CDR2 SFDVKD. V dropped 4 bases and J dropped 3; count of bases not matched to a gene: 3. The CDR3 length is 14 residues. The CDR3 is CATSDGQGKETQYF. The CDR3 coding sequence is TGTGCCACCAGTGACGGACAGGGAAAAGAGACCCAGTACTTC.

Many counts were recorded for this clonotype. The genes are TRBV5-1 and TRBJ2-5; TRBD1 matches at 9 bases. V was clipped by 4 bases and J by 1 base; unmatched bases: 8. The CDR3 extends over 16 amino acids. Germline loops: CDR1 SGHRS, CDR2 YFSETQ. The CDR3 reads CASSGYRGLGQETQYF. In DNA form, the CDR3 reads TGCGCCAGCAGCGGATACAGGGGGCTAGGCCAAGAGACCCAGTACTTC.

Many counts were recorded for this clonotype. The chain recombines TRBV5-4 with TRBJ2-7; 12 bases are a match to TRBD2. The CDR3 sequence is 15 residues long. Losses at the gene ends were 4 bases for V and 4 bases for J; bases not matched to a gene: 6. CDR1 is SGHNT, CDR2 YYREEE, per germline (reference sequence). CDR3 sequence reads: CASSQGTSGWYEQYF. The CDR3 coding sequence is TGTGCCAGCAGCCAGGGGACTAGCGGGTGGTACGAGCAGTACTTC. Together with reference TRBV5-4 and TRBJ2-7, the CDR3 gives the full variable domain: ETGVTQSPTHLIKTRGQQVTLRCSSQSGHNTVSWYQQALGQGPQFIFQYYREEENGRGNFPPRFSGLQFPNYSSELNVNALELDDSALYLCASSQGTSGWYEQYFGPGTRLTVT.

Many counts were recorded for this clonotype. CDR3 DNA sequence: TGCAGTGCTAGCACAGGGACGCTGAACACTGAAGCTTTCTTT. Protein sequence: CSASTGTLNTEAFF. The chain employs TRBV20-1 and TRBJ1-1; tentative D call: TRBD1 (6 bases). This CDR3 comprises 14 residues. The germline V gene encodes CDR1 DFQATT and CDR2 SNEGSKA (reference sequence). V gave up 3 bases and J gave up 0 bases, with 11 bases separating them.

This clonotype was picked up many times. The chain carries TRBV7-9 and TRBJ1-1; 7 nucleotides agree with TRBD1. The germline gives CDR1 SEHNR, CDR2 FQNEAQ (reference sequence). V dropped 3 bases and J dropped 3; count of bases not matched to a gene: 4. The CDR3 contains 14 residues. The CDR3, as DNA: TGTGCCAGCAGCTTCACAGGGGAGCACACTGAAGCTTTCTTT. This encodes CASSFTGEHTEAFF.

This chain joins TRBV12-3 or TRBV12-4 and TRBJ2-3; D perhaps matches TRBD2 (6 bases). Trimming pared 7 bases from V and 4 bases from J, leaving 27 bases between. This CDR3 spans 18 amino acids. The CDR3 nucleotides are TGTGCCAGCACCACATTTCGGGGGACGTCCTCCGGCGCAGATACGCAGTATTTT. Residues: CASTTFRGTSSGADTQYF.

This clonotype was found many times. The chain joins TRBV5-1 to TRBJ1-5; 12 bases agree with TRBD1. The CDR3 sequence is 19 residues long. V lost 3 bases to trimming and J lost 1 base; unmatched junction nucleotides: 11. Germline CDR1 and CDR2: SGHRS and YFSETQ. DNA of the CDR3: TGCGCCAGCAGCTCCAGCAAAGGGACAGGGGGCTGGAGCAATCAGCCCCAGCATTTT. Translated: CASSSSKGTGGWSNQPQHF. The full variable domain, rest sourced from reference TRBV5-1 and TRBJ1-5, is KAGVTQTPRYLIKTRGQQVTLSCSPISGHRSVSWYQQTPGQGLQFLFEYFSETQRNKGNFPGRFSGRQFSNSRSEMNVSTLELGDSALYLCASSSSKGTGGWSNQPQHFGDGTRLSIL.

This clonotype was counted ten times or more. The V call is TRBV5-1, the J call TRBJ2-7; TRBD1 or TRBD2 may be the D gene (5 bases each). The CDR3 has 15 amino acids. V lost 1 base, J lost 5 bases, and 16 bases lay in between. The germline V gene has CDR1 SGHRS and CDR2 YFSETQ. CDR3 sequence reads: CASSLRGREVDEQYF. The CDR3, as DNA: TGCGCCAGCAGCTTGCGGGGCAGGGAAGTCGACGAGCAGTACTTC.

The J gene is TRBJ1-5, the V gene TRBV14; no definite D call. Looked up from germline, CDR1 is SGHDN and CDR2 is FVKESK. This CDR3 region has 16 residues. The V end lost 2 bases, the J end lost 5 bases, and 16 bases lay between the germline ends. The CDR3 nucleotides read TGTGCCAGCAGCCAAAAACGGAACCTAGACGATCAGCCCCAGCATTTT. Translating it yields CASSQKRNLDDQPQHF.

This clonotype was seen many times. The CDR3 DNA reads TGTGCCAGCACCCCGGGGGGGGGATACGAGCAGTACTTC. Residues: CASTPGGGYEQYF. This rearrangement joins TRBV7-9 to TRBJ2-7, with 8 bases matching TRBD2. V was clipped by 7 bases and J by 4 bases; unmatched bases: 6. CDR1 is SEHNR, CDR2 FQNEAQ, per germline (reference sequence). The CDR3 loop spans 13 amino acids. Full variable domain (outside the CDR3, taken from reference TRBV7-9 and TRBJ2-7): DTGVSQNPRHKITKRGQNVTFRCDPISEHNRLYWYRQTLGQGPEFLTYFQNEAQLEKSRLLSDRFSAERPKGSFSTLEIQRTEQGDSAMYLCASTPGGGYEQYFGPGTRLTVT.

Of note for this clonotype: This may be a read error: a much more frequent sequence differs by one nucleotide. J is TRBJ2-3 and V is TRBV7-2; D assignment may be TRBD1 or TRBD2 (7 bases each). Germline lookup yields CDR1 SGHTA and CDR2 FQGNSA. The CDR3 has 16 amino acids. V lost 4 bases and J 4 bases, leaving 18 bases between the germline ends. The CDR3: CASSSIWQGGADTQYF. DNA for the CDR3: TGTGCCAGCAGCTCAATCTGGCAGGGGGGGGCAGATACGCAGTATTTT.

In its sample, this clonotype was seen many times. The chain joins TRBV27 to TRBJ2-2; D may be TRBD1 (7 bases). The CDR3 is 16 residues long. The germline gives CDR1 MNHEY, CDR2 SMNVEV (reference sequence). V lost 7 bases and J lost 3, with 18 bases in between. This CDR3 reads CASKLRGTADTGELFF. DNA of the CDR3: TGTGCCAGCAAATTGCGCGGGACAGCAGACACCGGGGAGCTGTTTTTT.

This clonotype was seen a few times. The V and J genes are TRBV3-1 and TRBJ2-2; 9 bases fit TRBD2. In germline, CDR1 is LGHDT, CDR2 YNNKEL (reference sequence). CDR3 length: 19 residues. Unmatched junction bases numbered 15, after V lost 1 base and J lost 6 bases. CDR3 protein: CASSQVVAGAQYGAGELFF. The CDR3 DNA reads as TGTGCCAGCAGCCAAGTGGTAGCGGGAGCCCAGTACGGAGCCGGGGAGCTGTTTTTT.

The chain combines TRBV19 with TRBJ2-2, with 8 bases fitting TRBD1. The CDR3 has 16 residues. Per the germline V gene, CDR1 is LNHDA and CDR2 is SQIVND (reference sequence). The ends lost 4 bases at V and 1 base at J; junction bases unmatched: 5. The CDR3: CASSTTGTGNTGELFF. The CDR3 DNA reads TGTGCCAGTAGTACCACCGGGACAGGGAACACCGGGGAGCTGTTTTTT. Drawing the rest from reference TRBV19 and TRBJ2-2, the complete variable domain is DGGITQSPKYLFRKEGQNVTLSCEQNLNHDAMYWYRQDPGQGLRLIYYSQIVNDFQKGDIAEGYSVSREKKESFPLTVTSAQKNPTAFYLCASSTTGTGNTGELFFGEGSRLTVL.

This clonotype came up many times. The chain uses TRBV20-1 and TRBJ2-3; 7 bases agree with TRBD2. The V segment lost 1 base and the J segment 2 bases; nucleotides outside the gene matches: 9. The germline V gene encodes CDR1 DFQATT and CDR2 SNEGSKA (reference sequence). The CDR3 is 16 residues long. The chain's CDR3 is CSARAGLRELTDTQYF. The CDR3 DNA reads TGCAGTGCTAGAGCAGGTTTGCGGGAGCTCACAGATACGCAGTATTTT.